A single sample gave rise to the 3 T cell receptor beta chains below, sequenced in a study of shared clonotypes between healthy human individuals (dated by TCRdb to about 2020). Receptor amplification or capture employed the immunoSEQ multiplex PCR assay. TCRdb obtained this table from immuneACCESS and retained in-frame rearrangements with V and J assigned. These tables miss some clones; where compared with another copy, unresolved V genes account for less than half of the shortfall, and the remainder is unexplained. Counted in this sample were roughly 2 million clones; around 95% of them appeared once. About 0.13% of the sample comes from the top ten. Input material: naive CD4+ T cells sorted from blood. The sample's cell subset or site label is to be understood as: CD45RA+ positively selected. These receptors were collected from a man aged 18-30 years in good health.

This clone showed up just a few times. The V gene is TRBV14, the J gene TRBJ1-2; D is unresolved. The CDR3 has 12 amino acids. Germline-derived CDR1 and CDR2 are SGHDN and FVKESK. V lost 1 base to trimming and J lost 4 bases, with 4 bases between them. CDR3 coding DNA: TGTGCCAGCAGCCAAGTAGCCTATGGCTACACCTTC. This encodes CASSQVAYGYTF.

The genes are TRBV19 and TRBJ2-7; 7 bases line up with TRBD1. This CDR3 is built from 15 residues. Germline CDR1 is LNHDA and CDR2 is SQIVND (reference sequence). The V segment lost 1 base and the J segment 3 bases; nucleotides outside the gene matches: 6. CDR3 DNA sequence: TGTGCCAGTAGTATAGCTAACTCAGGGGGCTACGAGCAGTACTTC. It codes for CASSIANSGGYEQYF.

J is TRBJ2-7 and V is TRBV10-3, with 10 nucleotides matching TRBD2. The CDR3 sequence is 15 residues long. With V trimmed by 6 bases and J by 5 bases, 10 bases remained unmatched. Germline V lookup: CDR1 ENHRY, CDR2 SYGVKD. Here the CDR3 DNA reads TGTGCCATCAGACCCGGCTCTAGCGGGAGTGACGAGCAGTACTTC. Translating gives CAIRPGSSGSDEQYF.